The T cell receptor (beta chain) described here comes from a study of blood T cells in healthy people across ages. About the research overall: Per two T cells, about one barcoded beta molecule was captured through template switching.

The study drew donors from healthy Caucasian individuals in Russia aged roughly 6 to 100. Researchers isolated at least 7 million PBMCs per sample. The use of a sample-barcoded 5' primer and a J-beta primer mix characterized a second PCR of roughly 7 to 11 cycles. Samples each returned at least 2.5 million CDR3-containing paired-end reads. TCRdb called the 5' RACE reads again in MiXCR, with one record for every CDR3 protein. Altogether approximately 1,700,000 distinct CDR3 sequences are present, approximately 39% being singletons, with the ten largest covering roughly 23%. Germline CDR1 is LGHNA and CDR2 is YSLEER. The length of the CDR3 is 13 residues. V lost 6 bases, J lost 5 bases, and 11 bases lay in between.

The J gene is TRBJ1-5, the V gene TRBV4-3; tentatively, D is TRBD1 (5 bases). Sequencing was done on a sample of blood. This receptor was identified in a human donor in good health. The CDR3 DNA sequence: TGCGCCAGCAGTCTCAGGGTTCATCAGCCCCAGCATTTT. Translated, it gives CASSLRVHQPQHF.